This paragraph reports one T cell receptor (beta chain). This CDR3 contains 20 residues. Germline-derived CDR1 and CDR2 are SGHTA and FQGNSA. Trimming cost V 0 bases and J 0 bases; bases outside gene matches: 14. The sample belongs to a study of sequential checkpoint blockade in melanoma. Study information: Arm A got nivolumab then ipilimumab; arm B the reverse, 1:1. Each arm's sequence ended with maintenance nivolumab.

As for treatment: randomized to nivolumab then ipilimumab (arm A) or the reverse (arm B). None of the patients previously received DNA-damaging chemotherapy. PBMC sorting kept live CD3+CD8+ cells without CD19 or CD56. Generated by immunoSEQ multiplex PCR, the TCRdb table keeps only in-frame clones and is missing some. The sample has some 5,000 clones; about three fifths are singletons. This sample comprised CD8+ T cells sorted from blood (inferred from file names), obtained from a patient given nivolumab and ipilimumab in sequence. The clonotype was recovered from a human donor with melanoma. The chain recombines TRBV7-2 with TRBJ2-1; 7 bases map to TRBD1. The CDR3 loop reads CASSLARGQVSLSSYNEQFF. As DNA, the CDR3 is TGTGCCAGCAGCTTAGCGAGAGGACAGGTTTCCCTTAGCTCCTACAATGAGCAGTTCTTC.